A single sample is the source of the 14 T cell receptor beta chains below, sequenced in a study of blood T cell dynamics during melanoma immunotherapy. Study-level points and caveats: The most clonal sorted CD8+ subset, immune-effector cells, was closest to cell-free DNA CDR3 sequences.

For these receptors, no antigen is known. Time point described: week 3, after first cycle of checkpoint inhibitor. TIE cells were CD3+ CD4- CD8+ CD45RA- CD45RO-high CD27- CCR7- memory T cells. This table comes from immunoSEQ multiplex PCR, and its TCRdb copy is limited to in-frame clones, with some not included. The sample records 850 to 950 clones, less than 75% being singletons. The source material was CD8+ T cells from blood, sampled from a patient treated with checkpoint blockade. These receptors all come from a human donor with melanoma.

The chain links TRBV15 to TRBJ2-7, with D tentatively TRBD1 or TRBD2 (5 bases each). V lost 2 bases and J lost 3, with 11 bases in between. The CDR3 contains 14 residues. Germline assignment: CDR1 LNHNV and CDR2 YYDKDF (reference sequence). The CDR3, as DNA: TGTGCCACCAGCAGATCGGGGACCGGCTACGAGCAGTACTTC. Amino acid sequence: CATSRSGTGYEQYF.

This clone was counted only a few times. J is TRBJ2-1 and V is TRBV11-2; 7 nucleotides agree with TRBD2. V was clipped by 2 bases and J by 3 bases; unmatched bases: 7. Germline V gives CDR1 SGHAT, CDR2 FQNNGV. The CDR3 is 16 residues long. CDR3 nucleotide sequence: TGTGCCAGCAGCTTAAATACGGGAGGATACTACAATGAGCAGTTCTTC. Its protein product is CASSLNTGGYYNEQFF.

Points on this clone: The junction departs from germline at one end; a sequencing error may be responsible. Other nucleotide sequences in the sample specify the same CDR3. The V call is TRBV7-7, the J call TRBJ1-1; D unclear. Germline loops: CDR1 SSHAT, CDR2 FNYEAQ (reference sequence). CDR3 length: 13 amino acids. The CDR3 here is CASSLTLNTEAFF. In DNA form, the CDR3 reads TGTGCTAGCAGCTTGACCCTGAACACTGAAGCTTTCTTT.

This clone was detected once. V gene TRBV7-6 combines with J gene TRBJ2-5, with a tentative D call TRBD2 (6 bases). CDR3 length equals 16 residues. The V end was cut by 5 bases, the J end by 2 bases, with 18 bases between. Germline V gives CDR1 SGHVS, CDR2 FNYEAQ. CDR3 sequence (DNA): TGTGCCAGCAGCCGCGCCCGCTGGAGGGGACAAGAGACCCAGTACTTC. It is translated as CASSRARWRGQETQYF.

This clone came up a few times. The genes are TRBV2 and TRBJ2-5, with 14 bases identical to TRBD2. Germline-derived CDR1 and CDR2 are SNHLY and FYNNEI. V dropped 6 bases and J dropped 5; count of bases not matched to a gene: 5. This CDR3 has 15 amino acids. The CDR3 region has the DNA TGTGCCAGCAGGGCCGGGACTAGCGGGAGCGAGACCCAGTACTTC. Amino acids: CASRAGTSGSETQYF.

Sample share makes this clone hyperexpanded. The V and J genes are TRBV2 and TRBJ2-3; 8 nucleotides line up with TRBD2. The CDR3 has 13 amino acids. The trim removed 9 bases at V and 4 bases at J, leaving 6 bases unmatched. Germline assignment: CDR1 SNHLY and CDR2 FYNNEI. For the CDR3, the DNA is TGTGCCAGTAGCGGGATGGGTCCAGATACGCAGTATTTT. Amino acids: CASSGMGPDTQYF.

J is TRBJ2-3 and V is TRBV9; D is perhaps TRBD2 (5 bases). V shed 0 bases and J shed 2 bases, with 13 bases lying between them. The germline V gene has CDR1 SGDLS and CDR2 YYNGEE. CDR3 length: 16 amino acids. The CDR3 region is CASSVAAALYTDTQYF. DNA for the CDR3: TGTGCCAGCAGCGTAGCAGCGGCATTGTACACAGATACGCAGTATTTT. The full variable domain, rest sourced from reference TRBV9 and TRBJ2-3, is DSGVTQTPKHLITATGQRVTLRCSPRSGDLSVYWYQQSLDQGLQFLIQYYNGEERAKGNILERFSAQQFPDLHSELNLSSLELGDSALYFCASSVAAALYTDTQYFGPGTRLTVL.

This clone was counted only a few times. The chain is built from TRBV6-6 and TRBJ1-5; D is perhaps TRBD1 (5 bases). Germline CDR1 and CDR2: MNHNY and SVGAGI (reference sequence). Trimming stripped 7 bases from V and 6 bases from J, with 10 bases between. The CDR3 consists of 12 residues. Here the CDR3 reads CASTDGGQPQHF. DNA for the CDR3: TGTGCCAGCACCGACGGGGGTCAGCCCCAGCATTTT.

This clone showed up just a few times. This rearrangement joins TRBV2 to TRBJ1-2; unclear D gene. Germline V gene data show CDR1 as SNHLY and CDR2 as FYNNEI. CDR3 length: 16 amino acids. V lost 3 bases and J 0 bases, leaving 14 bases between the germline ends. CDR3 loop: CASSDRLSGANYGYTF. DNA of the CDR3: TGTGCCAGCAGTGATCGACTGAGTGGCGCTAACTATGGCTACACCTTC.

This clone has more than one count but fewer than ten. The rearrangement links TRBV10-3 to TRBJ1-4; 12 bases are a match to TRBD1. This CDR3 spans 15 amino acids. Per the germline V gene, CDR1 is ENHRY and CDR2 is SYGVKD. V dropped 8 bases and J dropped 8; count of bases not matched to a gene: 9. The CDR3 loop reads CAIRGGQGADEKLFF. CDR3 coding DNA: TGTGCCATCCGGGGGGGACAGGGGGCCGACGAAAAACTGTTTTTT.

This rearrangement joins TRBV30 to TRBJ2-5, with TRBD1 matching over 12 bases. The J call is in doubt because the DNA end fits TRBJ2-7 better. This CDR3 has 15 residues. The germline gives CDR1 GTSNPN, CDR2 SVGIG (reference sequence). CDR3 in DNA: TGTGCCTGGAGTGAAGGGACAGGGGGCCCCTACGAGCAGTACTTC. This codes for CAWSEGTGGPYEQYF.

V gene TRBV5-1 combines with J gene TRBJ2-3, with TRBD2 matching 9 bases. The CDR3 has 15 amino acids. Germline lookup yields CDR1 SGHRS and CDR2 YFSETQ. The V and J ends lost 2 bases and 4 bases, in that order; junction bases with no gene match: 5. Here the CDR3 DNA reads TGCGCCAGCAGCTTTAGCGGGAGCATCGCAGATACGCAGTATTTT. It encodes CASSFSGSIADTQYF.

The rearrangement uses TRBV14 and TRBJ1-3, with D possibly matching TRBD1 (5 bases). The ends were cut back, 1 base at V and 0 bases at J, with 10 bases in the middle. The CDR3 is made up of 16 amino acids. Germline V gene data show CDR1 as SGHDN and CDR2 as FVKESK. Here the CDR3 DNA reads TGTGCCAGCAGCCAAGTTGGGGGTCCCTCTGGAAACACCATATATTTT. Translation gives CASSQVGGPSGNTIYF.

This chain links TRBV27 with TRBJ2-1; maybe TRBD2 (6 bases). Germline-derived CDR1 and CDR2 are MNHEY and SMNVEV (reference sequence). V was clipped by 3 bases and J by 10 bases, with 13 bases between them. This CDR3 is 13 amino acids long. CDR3 DNA: TGTGCCAGCAGTTTGAGACTAGTGGGAGAGCAGTTCTTC. Translating gives CASSLRLVGEQFF.